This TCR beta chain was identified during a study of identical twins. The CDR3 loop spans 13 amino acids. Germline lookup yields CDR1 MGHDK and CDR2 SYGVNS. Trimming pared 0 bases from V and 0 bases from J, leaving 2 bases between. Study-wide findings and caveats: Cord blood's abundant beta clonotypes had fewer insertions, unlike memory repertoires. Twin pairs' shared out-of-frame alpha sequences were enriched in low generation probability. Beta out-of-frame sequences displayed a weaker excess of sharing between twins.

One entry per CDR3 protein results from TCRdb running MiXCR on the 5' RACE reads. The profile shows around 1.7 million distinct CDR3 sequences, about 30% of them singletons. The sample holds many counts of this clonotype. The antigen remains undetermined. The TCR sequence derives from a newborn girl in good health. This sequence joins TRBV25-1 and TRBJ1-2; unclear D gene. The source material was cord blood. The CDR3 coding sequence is TGTGCCAGCAGTGAATACACTAACTATGGCTACACCTTC. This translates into CASSEYTNYGYTF.